This T cell receptor (beta chain) is drawn from a study of spatial heterogeneity in lung cancer. The CDR3 is 15 amino acids. Trimming took 5 bases from V and 3 from J; bases not matched to a gene: 9. CDR1 is DFQATT and CDR2 is SNEGSKA in the germline V gene (reference sequence). The presence of a unique molecular identifier marked each TCR cDNA molecule. TCRdb redid the calling of the 5' RACE reads with MiXCR, one entry per CDR3 protein. The sample has about 100,000 distinct CDR3 sequences, about 4.6% seen once. Study outcomes and limitations: Mutation tallies in tumors tracked expanded intratumoral alpha and beta TCR counts.

Time point meaning: sample taken at primary tumor resection. This clonotype was seen only a few times. Its target is unknown. This material consisted of lung tumor tissue, taken at surgery. This sequence was found in a male donor with early-stage non-small cell lung cancer. The V call is TRBV20-1, the J call TRBJ2-7; 11 bases match TRBD2. The CDR3 DNA reads TGCAGTGCTTCGGGCCCTAGCGGGGGGATCTACGAGCAGTACTTC. As protein: CSASGPSGGIYEQYF.